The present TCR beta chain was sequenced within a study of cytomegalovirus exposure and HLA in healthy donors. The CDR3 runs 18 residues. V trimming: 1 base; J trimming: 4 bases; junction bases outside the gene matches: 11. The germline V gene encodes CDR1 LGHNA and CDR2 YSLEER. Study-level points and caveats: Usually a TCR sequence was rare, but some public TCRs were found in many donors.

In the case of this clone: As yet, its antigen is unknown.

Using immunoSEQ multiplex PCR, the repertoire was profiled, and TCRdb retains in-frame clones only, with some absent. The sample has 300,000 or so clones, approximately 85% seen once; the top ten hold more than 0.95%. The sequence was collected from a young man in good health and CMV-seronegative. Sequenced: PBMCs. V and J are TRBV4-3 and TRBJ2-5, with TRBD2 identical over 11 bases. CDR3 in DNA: TGCGCCAGCAGCCAAGTAGTGGCTAGCGGGGGGTTTAGAGAGACCCAGTACTTC. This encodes CASSQVVASGGFRETQYF.